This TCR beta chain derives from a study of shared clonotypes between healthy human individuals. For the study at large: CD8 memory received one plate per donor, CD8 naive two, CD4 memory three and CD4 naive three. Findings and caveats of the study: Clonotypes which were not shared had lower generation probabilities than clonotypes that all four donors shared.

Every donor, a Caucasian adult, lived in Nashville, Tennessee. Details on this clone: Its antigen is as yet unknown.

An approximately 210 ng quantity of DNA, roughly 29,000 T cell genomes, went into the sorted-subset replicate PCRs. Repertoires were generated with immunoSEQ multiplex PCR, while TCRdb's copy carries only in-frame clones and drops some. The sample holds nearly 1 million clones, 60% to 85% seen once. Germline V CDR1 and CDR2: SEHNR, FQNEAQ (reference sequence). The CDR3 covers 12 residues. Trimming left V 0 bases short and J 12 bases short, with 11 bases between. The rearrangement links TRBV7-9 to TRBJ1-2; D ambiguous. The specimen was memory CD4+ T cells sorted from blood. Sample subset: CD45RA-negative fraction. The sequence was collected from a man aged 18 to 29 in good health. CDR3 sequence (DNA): TGTGCCAGCAGCTTAGCAGGCGGGATGGACACCTTC. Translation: CASSLAGGMDTF.